Shown below are 17 T cell receptor beta chains from a single sample sequenced in a study of graft-versus-host responses after intestinal transplantation. Sequencing was performed with immunoSEQ multiplex PCR; in TCRdb, only in-frame clones are kept and a portion is missing. The data contain around 50,000 clones, 65% to 85% of them singletons. Antigens for these TCRs are unknown. This material consisted of unstimulated CD4+ T cells sorted from spleen or lymph node cells, taken before transplant. The receptors derive from a human donor who was the organ donor for an intestinal transplant.

J is TRBJ2-7 and V is TRBV30; D is ambiguous. The V end lost 0 bases, the J end lost 2 bases, and 5 bases lay between the germline ends. The CDR3 sequence is 12 residues long. Germline V CDR1 and CDR2: GTSNPN, SVGIG (reference sequence). As DNA, the CDR3 is TGTGCCTGGAGTGTTGATGCCTACGAGCAGTACTTC. Translating gives CAWSVDAYEQYF.

V gene TRBV6-6 combines with J gene TRBJ2-5; no clear D gene. Germline V gene lookup returns CDR1 MNHNY and CDR2 SVGAGI (reference sequence). The CDR3 spans 12 residues. Trimming removed 6 bases at V and 4 bases at J, with 9 bases between. The CDR3 sequence is CASSRTSETQYF. For the CDR3, the DNA is TGTGCCAGCAGCCGAACGTCAGAGACCCAGTACTTC.

This clone has just a few counts. This sequence joins TRBV6-5 and TRBJ2-7, with D possibly called TRBD1 or TRBD2 (5 bases each). The CDR3 extends over 14 amino acids. Germline values: CDR1 MNHEY, CDR2 SVGAGI. Trimming left V 8 bases short and J 0 bases short, with 14 bases between. CDR3 nucleotide sequence: TGTGCCAGCCGCAATGGGGGAAGCTCCTACGAGCAGTACTTC. As protein: CASRNGGSSYEQYF.

The genes are TRBV30 and TRBJ2-3; D call uncertain. Per germline, CDR1 GTSNPN and CDR2 SVGIG (reference sequence). CDR3 length: 14 residues. The V and J ends lost 4 bases and 2 bases respectively, with 13 bases between them. The CDR3 DNA sequence: TGTGCCTGGACGGTGGGCAAATACACAGATACGCAGTATTTT. Translation gives CAWTVGKYTDTQYF.

The genes are TRBV25-1 and TRBJ2-7; TRBD1 might be the D (5 bases). Germline V gives CDR1 MGHDK, CDR2 SYGVNS. V lost 6 bases, J lost 6 bases, and 18 bases lay in between. The CDR3 spans 14 residues. The CDR3 DNA follows: TGTGCCAGCAGGGCGATTGGGGCCGGTAGCGAGCAGTACTTC. Amino acids: CASRAIGAGSEQYF.

J is TRBJ2-1 and V is TRBV30; D gene unclear. CDR3 size: 14 residues. Germline-derived CDR1 and CDR2 are GTSNPN and SVGIG (reference sequence). Trimming pared 1 base from V and 3 bases from J, leaving 10 bases between. This CDR3 is CAWSGPPGYNEQFF. CDR3 nucleotides: TGTGCCTGGAGTGGCCCTCCTGGCTACAATGAGCAGTTCTTC.

The chain recombines TRBV4-3 with TRBJ1-1; no reliable D call. From germline, CDR1 is LGHNA and CDR2 YSLEER. Trimming cost V 0 bases and J 1 base, with 9 bases left between them. The CDR3 spans 15 residues. The CDR3 DNA sequence: TGCGCCAGCAGCCAAGAGACCTCAAGGAACACTGAAGCTTTCTTT. This gives the protein CASSQETSRNTEAFF.

This chain connects TRBV10-1 to TRBJ1-1, with TRBD1 as a possible D gene (5 bases). V dropped 3 bases and J dropped 3 bases, with 5 bases sitting between them. Germline-derived CDR1 and CDR2 are WNHNN and SYGVQD (reference sequence). This CDR3 contains 12 residues. The CDR3, as DNA: TGCGCCAGCAGTGACAGGGACACTGAAGCTTTCTTT. It is translated as CASSDRDTEAFF.

This sequence joins TRBV2 and TRBJ1-1; the D is unclear. Trimming stripped 6 bases from V and 2 bases from J, with 13 bases between. This CDR3 comprises 14 residues. Germline CDR1 and CDR2: SNHLY and FYNNEI. In nucleotides, the CDR3 is TGTGCCAGCAGAAAAGAGCGGAAAAACACTGAAGCTTTCTTT. Protein product: CASRKERKNTEAFF.

The chain has TRBV6-5 and TRBJ1-2; D call uncertain. The CDR3 covers 11 residues. Germline V CDR1 and CDR2: MNHEY, SVGAGI. Trimming shortened V by 3 bases and J by 4 bases, and 3 bases separated the two germline ends. The CDR3: CASSYVYGYTF. CDR3 coding DNA: TGTGCCAGCAGTTATGTCTATGGCTACACCTTC.

This chain uses TRBV10-2 with TRBJ2-3; 13 nucleotides match TRBD2. From germline, CDR1 is WSHSY and CDR2 SAAADI. The V gene end was trimmed by 7 bases and the J gene end by 4 bases; junction bases not matched to a gene: 5. The CDR3 spans 15 residues. CDR3 region: CASTGGLAGADTQYF. The CDR3 DNA reads as TGCGCCAGCACCGGAGGACTAGCGGGGGCAGATACGCAGTATTTT.

The rearrangement uses TRBV27 and TRBJ1-1, with D unclear. CDR3 length equals 13 residues. Looked up from germline, CDR1 is MNHEY and CDR2 is SMNVEV (reference sequence). V was trimmed by 6 bases and J by 1 base, leaving 9 bases between them. CDR3 in DNA: TGTGCCAGCAGAGGAGGTAGGAACACTGAAGCTTTCTTT. This gives the protein CASRGGRNTEAFF.

The rearrangement uses TRBV10-3 and TRBJ2-3, with 11 bases that match TRBD2. V lost 2 bases and J lost 6; bases outside the gene matches: 10. Germline V lookup: CDR1 ENHRY, CDR2 SYGVKD. This CDR3 has 17 residues. The CDR3 loop reads CAISEALAGGPGDTQYF. The CDR3 nucleotides are TGTGCCATCAGTGAGGCTTTAGCGGGAGGGCCGGGGGATACGCAGTATTTT.

The chain links TRBV5-6 to TRBJ2-1, with no clear D. Germline V gives CDR1 SGHDT, CDR2 YYEEEE. The CDR3 totals 12 residues. The V and J ends lost 0 bases and 3 bases respectively, with 1 base between them. CDR3 sequence: CASSLDYNEQFF. The CDR3 nucleotides read TGTGCCAGCAGCTTGGACTACAATGAGCAGTTCTTC.

This clone was detected a few times. This rearrangement joins TRBV9 to TRBJ2-4; D could derive from TRBD1 or TRBD2 (5 bases each). In germline, CDR1 is SGDLS, CDR2 YYNGEE. The CDR3 covers 14 residues. The V end was cut by 3 bases, the J end by 7 bases, with 14 bases between. As DNA, the CDR3 is TGTGCCAGCAGCGCAGAGGGGTGGGGGAACATTCAGTACTTC. Translation gives CASSAEGWGNIQYF. Combining the CDR3 with reference TRBV9 and TRBJ2-4 gives the whole variable domain DSGVTQTPKHLITATGQRVTLRCSPRSGDLSVYWYQQSLDQGLQFLIQYYNGEERAKGNILERFSAQQFPDLHSELNLSSLELGDSALYFCASSAEGWGNIQYFGAGTRLSVL.

The rearrangement uses TRBV7-9 and TRBJ2-2, with 9 positions matching TRBD2. The CDR3 has 19 amino acids. The germline V gene encodes CDR1 SEHNR and CDR2 FQNEAQ (reference sequence). The V gene end was trimmed by 1 base and the J gene end by 0 bases; junction bases not matched to a gene: 9. The CDR3 DNA reads TGTGCCAGCAGCTTAGTGCGCGGGAGGGACTTCGCGAACACCGGGGAGCTGTTTTTT. Its protein product is CASSLVRGRDFANTGELFF.

The chain carries TRBV11-3 and TRBJ2-1; 7 nucleotides agree with TRBD2. CDR1 SGHNT and CDR2 YENEEA come from the germline V gene. This CDR3 contains 16 residues. J lost 2 bases, V lost 4 bases, and 8 bases had no gene match. In nucleotides, the CDR3 is TGTGCCAGCAGCTCGAAATTGAGCGGGGCCTACAATGAGCAGTTCTTC. Protein: CASSSKLSGAYNEQFF.